This is a list of T cell receptor beta chains from one sample in a study of Graves' ophthalmopathy and Graves' hyperthyroidism. TCRdb called the multiplex PCR reads again in MiXCR, with one record for every CDR3 protein. The top ten hold about 4% of the sample, which has 500,000 to 700,000 distinct CDR3 sequences, roughly 39% seen once. Sample: peripheral blood or thyroid tissue (not recorded which). Every receptor here comes from an adult man with Graves' hyperthyroidism. Both conserved end residues are part of each CDR3. A D gene is named only where the DNA matches it firmly. The listing skips clone size in some rows; elsewhere it reads once, few, many or a size class.

few | TRBJ2-3 | TRBD2 | TRBV15 | TGTGCCACCAGCAGGACTAGCGGGAGTGAGGATACGCAGTATTTT | CATSRTSGSEDTQYF
. | TRBJ2-7 | . | TRBV15 | TGTGCCACCAGCAGAGATACCCGGGGCCACGAGCAGTACTTC | CATSRDTRGHEQYF
few | TRBJ2-3 | . | TRBV2 | TGTGCCAGCAGTGAAGATGGAGTAACAGATACGCAGTATTTT | CASSEDGVTDTQYF
. | TRBJ1-2 | TRBD1 | TRBV10-3 | TGTGCCATCAGTGATTGGGGGACAGGGACCTACTATGGCTACACCTTC | CAISDWGTGTYYGYTF
. | TRBJ2-7 | . | TRBV10-3 | TGTGCCATCAGTGAGTCATCTGGTTCCTACGAGCAGTACTTC | CAISESSGSYEQYF
many | TRBJ1-5 | . | TRBV25-1 | TGTGCCAGCAGTGAACCAGGTCAGCCCCAGCATTTT | CASSEPGQPQHF
many | TRBJ2-7 | . | TRBV29-1 | TGCAGCGTTGAAGAGGCCCGGGGAAGGGGCTACGAGCAGTACTTC | CSVEEARGRGYEQYF
. | TRBJ1-2 | TRBD1 | TRBV20-1 | TGCAGTGCTAGAGCCCCACCGGGACAGGGGCGCTATGGCTACACCTTC | CSARAPPGQGRYGYTF
few | TRBJ1-1 | TRBD1 | TRBV10-3 | TGTGCCAGCAGTAGTCCTCGGACAGGGGCGATGAACACTGAAGCTTTCTTT | CASSSPRTGAMNTEAFF
many | TRBJ2-7 | . | TRBV24-1 | TGTGCCCCCGAGGAAACGGACGGACCATCCTACGAGCAGTACTTC | CAPEETDGPSYEQYF
. | TRBJ2-2 | TRBD1 | TRBV19 | TGTGCCAGTAGTATGGGGGACAGGTCGGCTTGGGAGCTGTTTTTT | CASSMGDRSAWELFF
. | TRBJ2-1 | . | TRBV2 | TGTGCCAGCAGTCCCAGTCTCGGCAGTAAGCTTTACAATGAGCAGTTCTTC | CASSPSLGSKLYNEQFF
few | TRBJ2-7 | TRBD1 | TRBV13 | TGTGCCAGCAGCTCCCGAAATGAGGGGGCTGATGACGAGCAGTACTTC | CASSSRNEGADDEQYF
few | TRBJ2-1 | TRBD1 | TRBV2 | TGTGCCAGCGGAGGACAGGGGGCCCAGCAGTTCTTC | CASGGQGAQQFF
many | TRBJ1-1 | . | TRBV9 | TGTGCCAGCAGCGTCCTAGCGGGACAATTGAACACTGAAGCTTTCTTT | CASSVLAGQLNTEAFF
. | TRBJ2-3 | . | TRBV5-1 | TGCGCCAGCAGCTTGGAGGGGCAGGTAACAGATACGCAGTATTTT | CASSLEGQVTDTQYF
. | TRBJ1-3 | . | TRBV10-3 | TGTGCCATCAGTTACCAGGGGACGTCTGCCTCTGGAAACACCATATATTTT | CAISYQGTSASGNTIYF
many | TRBJ1-1 | . | TRBV6-5 | TGTGCCAGCAGTTACTCGAAGAGCACTGAAGCTTTCTTT | CASSYSKSTEAFF
. | TRBJ1-2 | . | TRBV12-3/TRBV12-4 | TGTGCCAGCAGTCTTGGGCCGTTCTATGACTACACCTTC | CASSLGPFYDYTF
. | TRBJ1-5 | . | TRBV7-9 | TGTGCCAGCAACTCGATGGACGGCTTGAGCAATCAGCCCCAGCATTTT | CASNSMDGLSNQPQHF
many | TRBJ1-2 | . | TRBV12-3/TRBV12-4 | TGTGCCAGCAGTTTAGAGGAGGTATTCTTC | CASSLEEVFF
many | TRBJ1-5 | TRBD1 | TRBV19 | TGTGCCAGTAGTATTGAGGGGGACAGGGTAGGTCAGCCCCAGCATTTT | CASSIEGDRVGQPQHF
. | TRBJ1-5 | TRBD1 | TRBV24-1 | TGTGCCACCTCACCTAGACAGGGAGGCAATCAGCCCCAGCATTTT | CATSPRQGGNQPQHF
. | TRBJ2-2 | . | TRBV7-9 | TGTGCCAGCAGCCTAAGCACCGGGATCGGAACGAACACCGGGGAGCTGTTTTTT | CASSLSTGIGTNTGELFF
. | TRBJ2-7 | . | TRBV7-8 | TGTGCCAGCAGCCAACTAGGGAGCTCCTACGAGCAGTACTTC | CASSQLGSSYEQYF
many | TRBJ1-4 | . | TRBV12-3/TRBV12-4 | TGTGCCAGCAGCCCGCCCGCAACTAATGAAAAACTGTTTTTT | CASSPPATNEKLFF
. | TRBJ2-7 | TRBD1 | TRBV29-1 | TGCAGCTTGCCCCTAGGGACAGGGGCCGAGCAGTACTTC | CSLPLGTGAEQYF
. | TRBJ2-3 | . | TRBV9 | TGTGCCAGCAGCAGCGGAGGTACGGGCCCAGATACGCAGTATTTT | CASSSGGTGPDTQYF
many | TRBJ2-4 | TRBD1 | TRBV7-8 | TGTGCCAGCAGCCAAGGGACAGGGGATGACAAAAACATTCAGTACTTC | CASSQGTGDDKNIQYF
few | TRBJ2-7 | . | TRBV19 | TGTGCCAGTAGTAGCTACCGGGACCGTTTTTCCTACGAGCAGTACTTC | CASSSYRDRFSYEQYF
. | TRBJ1-2 | TRBD1 | TRBV2 | TGTGCCAGCTCACCACCCGGACAGGGGATCAGCTACACCTTC | CASSPPGQGISYTF
many | TRBJ2-7 | TRBD2 | TRBV29-1 | TGCAGCGTGAGACTAGCGGGAAGAGGCGAGCAGTACTTC | CSVRLAGRGEQYF
many | TRBJ2-2 | . | TRBV9 | TGTGCCAGCTCCTCCTCGGGGCCGAACACCGGGGAGCTGTTTTTT | CASSSSGPNTGELFF
few | TRBJ2-7 | TRBD2 | TRBV27 | TGTGCCAGCGGCTCGACTAGCGGCTACGAGCAGTACTTC | CASGSTSGYEQYF
. | TRBJ2-1 | TRBD1 | TRBV5-1 | TGCGCCAGCAGCCTGGGACAGTTATACAATGAGCAGTTCTTC | CASSLGQLYNEQFF
few | TRBJ2-2 | . | TRBV29-1 | TGCAGCGTTGAGACAGACACCGGGGAGCTGTTTTTT | CSVETDTGELFF